This T cell receptor (beta chain) originates from a study of cytomegalovirus exposure and HLA in healthy donors. This clone is a singleton in its sample. Its antigen is unknown. Primers for the PCR totalled 60 Vbeta and 13 Jbeta. Profiled with immunoSEQ multiplex PCR; TCRdb holds only in-frame clones, not every one. Of about 160,000 clones listed, roughly three quarters are singletons. Study-level results: A later analysis showed HLA-associated TCR beta chains outstripping equally common others in clonal expansion. Accurate prediction of HLA-A and HLA-B alleles (for most subjects) was reportedly achieved from TCR beta sequences.

CDR3 length equals 15 residues. Per germline, CDR1 LNHDA and CDR2 SQIVND (reference sequence). Trimming cost V 3 bases and J 6 bases; bases outside gene matches: 8. This receptor was obtained from a man aged 35-49 years in good health and CMV-seropositive. The chain couples TRBV19 to TRBJ2-5; TRBD2 matches 9 bases. What was sequenced was PBMCs. In DNA form, the CDR3 reads TGTGCCAGTAGTATGCAAGCGGGGGGCCGGAAGACCCAGTACTTC. It codes for CASSMQAGGRKTQYF. The full variable domain, completed using reference TRBV19 and TRBJ2-5, is DGGITQSPKYLFRKEGQNVTLSCEQNLNHDAMYWYRQDPGQGLRLIYYSQIVNDFQKGDIAEGYSVSREKKESFPLTVTSAQKNPTAFYLCASSMQAGGRKTQYFGPGTRLLVL.